This record concerns one T cell receptor beta chain sequence. Its antigen remains unknown. This record belongs to a study of cytomegalovirus exposure and HLA in healthy donors. General study findings and limits: At a 0.05 false discovery rate, a later analysis found roughly 17,000 TCR beta sequences to be associated with HLA alleles. In a later analysis, V- and J-gene trimming of beta chains associated with a DCLRE1C missense variant, replicated independently.

Germline lookup yields CDR1 LGHNA and CDR2 YSLEER. Deletions cut 1 base from V and 0 bases from J, with 9 bases between. The CDR3 spans 16 residues. Healthy bone marrow donors made up the cohort. Though probably carrying unrecorded immune exposures, donors were nominally healthy at sampling. The PCR used 60 Vbeta and 13 Jbeta primers. Here immunoSEQ multiplex PCR was the method, and the copy in TCRdb shows in-frame clones only, minus some. Recorded for this sample: around 110,000 clones. V usage is TRBV4-3 and J usage is TRBJ2-2, with unresolved D. Source material: PBMCs. This sequence originates from a man between 25 and 39 years old in good health and CMV-seronegative. This CDR3 reads CASSQALQTNTGELFF. CDR3 in DNA: TGCGCCAGCAGCCAAGCGCTACAGACGAACACCGGGGAGCTGTTTTTT.